This TCR beta chain was captured by sequencing in a study of blood T cells in healthy people across ages. The table lists this clonotype with a few counts. The CDR3 covers 15 residues. Germline assignment: CDR1 SGHRS and CDR2 YFSETQ. The junction had 6 bases not matched to a gene; V was cut back by 2 bases and J by 5 bases. It was with a sample-barcoded 5' primer and a J-beta primer mix that a second PCR of about 6 to 12 cycles was run. TCRdb recomputed calls from the 5' RACE reads with MiXCR, one row per CDR3 protein. The repertoire holds 650,000 to 900,000 distinct CDR3 sequences, with about 62% as singletons.

This clonotype was sampled from a man aged 25-45 years in good health. This chain uses TRBV5-1 with TRBJ2-1, with 8 bases lining up with TRBD2. Sequenced material: blood. The CDR3 protein is CASSLPGGAHNEQFF. In DNA form, the CDR3 reads TGCGCCAGCAGCTTACCCGGGGGGGCCCACAATGAGCAGTTCTTC.